The sequence of this T cell receptor beta chain was determined in a study of sequential checkpoint blockade in melanoma. Study-level findings and limits: T-cell fraction and clonality followed PD-L1 and CD8+ counts, not mutational load.

The germline V gene has CDR1 MNHGY and CDR2 SAAAGT. The CDR3 extends over 12 amino acids. Trimming removed 6 bases from V and 5 bases from J; junction bases left unmatched: 1. Treatment indicated: randomized to nivolumab then ipilimumab (arm A) or the reverse (arm B). Measured with immunoSEQ multiplex PCR; TCRdb has only the in-frame clones, and not every one. The sample holds tens of thousands of clones; around 32% are singletons and the top ten take under 2%. This clone appeared many times. What it binds is unknown. The origin of this receptor is a human donor with melanoma. J is TRBJ1-5 and V is TRBV6-8; 7 bases line up with TRBD1. This specimen consisted of tumor tissue (inferred from file names), obtained from a patient given nivolumab and ipilimumab in sequence. The CDR3 DNA reads TGTGCCAGCAGGCAGGGGGATCAGCCCCAGCATTTT. Encoded protein: CASRQGDQPQHF.